The sequence of this TCR beta chain was determined in a study of blood T cell repertoires in COVID-19. The overall study: Whether acute or convalescent, the COVID-19 samples came from the United States, Italy and Spain.

There are 13 residues in the CDR3. V lost 5 bases to trimming and J lost 6 bases, with 16 bases between them. Germline CDR1 SQVTM, CDR2 ANQGSEA. TCRdb's copy holds only in-frame clones and misses some; the assay was immunoSEQ multiplex PCR. The table shows about 290,000 clones, with about nine tenths occurring only once. Sequencing input: peripheral blood. The source is a young woman with COVID-19, enrolled during active disease. The chain joins TRBV29-1 to TRBJ1-1; D may be TRBD1 (5 bases). Here the CDR3 DNA reads TGCAGCGTTAGGGGAGGTGGGGGAGCTGAAGCTTTCTTT. This translates into CSVRGGGGAEAFF.